Sequencing of this T cell receptor beta chain was carried out in a study of cytomegalovirus exposure and HLA in healthy donors. The PCR employed 60 Vbeta primers together with 13 Jbeta primers. Per the original methods: Later, an analysis found around 80 million unique TCR beta chains, and about 10 million of these were shared. Profiling relied on immunoSEQ multiplex PCR, and the TCRdb table lists in-frame clones only, not all of them. V and J calls and clone size are copied from that table; D and trimming were computed from the DNA. The sample lists around 27,000 clones; about 62% were seen once. The CDR3 contains 15 residues. Germline values: CDR1 SEHNR, CDR2 FQNEAQ (reference sequence). The germline V and J ends were trimmed by 11 bases and 4 bases, with 23 bases remaining between them. Only a few counts were recorded for this clone. Its antigen is not known. Study results and caveats: For most TCR beta V segments, an earlier analysis put the productive rate at about 87% or about 30% of the time. For TCR beta chains, V- and J-gene trimming was later linked to a missense DCLRE1C variant.

The V gene is TRBV7-9, the J gene TRBJ1-2; TRBD1 is a possible D gene (5 bases). This receptor was obtained from a male donor in good health and CMV-seropositive. Sequencing was performed on PBMCs. The CDR3: CAGGPTARGAYGYTF. The CDR3 nucleotides read TGTGCCGGCGGGCCGACCGCGCGGGGCGCCTATGGCTACACCTTC.